This entry concerns a single T cell receptor (beta chain). The antigen remains undetermined. These data come from a study of monozygotic twins with inflammatory bowel disease. Study observations and caveats: Lower sharing of clonotypes with other individuals was seen in IBD patients than in healthy twins. This was most marked in patients showing signs of disease activity.

TCRdb derives one entry per CDR3 protein from the 5' RACE reads, leaving out DNA. The specimen's table records 310,000 or so distinct CDR3 sequences. CDR3 length equals 15 residues. Germline values: CDR1 MNHNS, CDR2 SASEGT. The clonotype comes from a human donor with ulcerative colitis or Crohn's disease, or a healthy co-twin of an affected twin (not recorded which). The gene calls are TRBV6-1 and TRBJ1-1; the D gene TCRdb calls, TRBD1, cannot be checked with no DNA. Source material: blood. The CDR3: CASSSLGPEGTEAFF.